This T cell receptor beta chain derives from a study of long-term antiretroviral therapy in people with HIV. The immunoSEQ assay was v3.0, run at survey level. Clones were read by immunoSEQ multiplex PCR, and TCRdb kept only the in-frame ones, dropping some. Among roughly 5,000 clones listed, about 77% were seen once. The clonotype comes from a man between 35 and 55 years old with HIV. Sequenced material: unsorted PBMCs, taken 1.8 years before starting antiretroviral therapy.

The CDR3 nucleotides are TGTGCCAGCAGCCCCCGTCCCCCTTGGTCTAGCGGGAGCGTGGCAGGTGAGCAGTTCTTC. Its protein is CASSPRPPWSSGSVAGEQFF. The J gene is TRBJ2-1, the V gene TRBV7-3, with 10 bases that match TRBD2. This CDR3 has 20 amino acids. With 5 bases clipped from V and 9 bases from J, the junction kept 25 bases outside the gene matches. Germline V gene data show CDR1 as SGHTA and CDR2 as FQGTGA.